These T cell receptor beta chains were read from a single sample in a study of T-cell reconstitution after alpha-beta-depleted transplantation in children. TCRdb re-derived calls from the PCR reads in MiXCR, one entry per CDR3 protein. This sample yields around 700,000 distinct CDR3 sequences, of which roughly 14% are seen a single time; 0.65% to 0.9% belongs to the top ten. This sample comprised PBMCs, obtained before TCRalphabeta/CD19-depleted stem cell transplant. These receptors were taken from a girl aged 2-10 years with congenital amegakaryocytic thrombocytopenia, due to receive a stem cell transplant. Both conserved end residues are part of each CDR3. D genes are given only for firm matches. Where a row states a size, it is once, few, many or the class of an expanded clone; other rows omit it.

abundance	v_gene	j_gene	d_gene	CDR3nt	CDR3aa
-	TRBV14	TRBJ2-3	TRBD1	TGTGCCAGCAGCCAAGAGGGGTTCGGGACAGGGGAGGCAGATACGCAGTATTTT	CASSQEGFGTGEADTQYF
-	TRBV3-1	TRBJ2-5	-	TGTGCCAGCAGCCAAGCTGGCGTTCTACAAGAGACCCAGTACTTC	CASSQAGVLQETQYF
many	TRBV6-4	TRBJ2-1	TRBD2	TGTGCCAGCAGTGTTGGGCGGGAGGGCACCTACAATGAGCAGTTCTTC	CASSVGREGTYNEQFF
many	TRBV29-1	TRBJ2-6	-	TGCAGCGTTGAAGAAGAAGAACTGCAGGTATCTGGGGCCAACGTCCTGACTTTC	CSVEEEELQVSGANVLTF
-	TRBV7-2	TRBJ1-2	TRBD1	TGTGCCAGCAGCTCCAACAGGGGGGCTAACTATGGCTACACCTTC	CASSSNRGANYGYTF
many	TRBV27	TRBJ2-7	-	TGTGCCAGCAGTTTTTCTCGGGCGAGATCCTCCTACGAGCAGTACTTC	CASSFSRARSSYEQYF
many	TRBV2	TRBJ2-3	-	TGTGCCAGCAGTGAAGCGGGAGGTTCCACAGATACGCAGTATTTT	CASSEAGGSTDTQYF
many	TRBV6-5	TRBJ1-1	-	TGTGCCAGCAGTTACCAGGTGGGAACTGAAGCTTTCTTT	CASSYQVGTEAFF
many	TRBV6-5	TRBJ2-2	-	TGTGCCAGCAGTTACTCGAGCCCACCCACCGGGGAGCTGTTTTTT	CASSYSSPPTGELFF
-	TRBV29-1	TRBJ2-7	TRBD1	TGCAGCGCCGCGAATCCCTCCTCGGACAGGTCCTACGAGCAGTACTTC	CSAANPSSDRSYEQYF
-	TRBV6-1	TRBJ2-3	-	TGTGCCAGCAGTGAAGGCGGTAGCGGAGTATTT	CASSEGGSGVF
few	TRBV15	TRBJ2-3	TRBD1	TGTGCCACCAACAGGGGAGACACAGATACGCAGTATTTT	CATNRGDTDTQYF
many	TRBV20-1	TRBJ2-4	-	TGCAGTGCTAGTGAGGGCGCGGACATTCAGTACTTC	CSASEGADIQYF